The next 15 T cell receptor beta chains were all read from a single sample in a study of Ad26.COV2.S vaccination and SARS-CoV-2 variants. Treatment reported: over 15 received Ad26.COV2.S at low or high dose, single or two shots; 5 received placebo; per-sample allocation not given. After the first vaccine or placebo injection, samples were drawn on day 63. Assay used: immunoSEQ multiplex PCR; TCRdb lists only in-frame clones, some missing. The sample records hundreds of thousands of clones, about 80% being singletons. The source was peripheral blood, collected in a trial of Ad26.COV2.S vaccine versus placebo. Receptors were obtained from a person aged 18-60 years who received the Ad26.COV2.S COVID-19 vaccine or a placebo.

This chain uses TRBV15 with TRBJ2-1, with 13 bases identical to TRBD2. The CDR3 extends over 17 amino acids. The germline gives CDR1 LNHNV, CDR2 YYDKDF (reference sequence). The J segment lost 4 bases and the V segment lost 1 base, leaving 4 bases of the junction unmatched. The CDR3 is CATSRGGLAGAYNEQFF. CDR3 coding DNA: TGTGCCACCAGCAGAGGCGGACTAGCGGGAGCGTACAATGAGCAGTTCTTC.

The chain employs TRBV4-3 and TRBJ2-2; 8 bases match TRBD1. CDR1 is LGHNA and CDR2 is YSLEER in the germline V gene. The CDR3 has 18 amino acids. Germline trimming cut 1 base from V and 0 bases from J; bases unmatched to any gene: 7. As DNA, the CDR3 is TGCGCCAGCAGCCAAGTTGACAGGGGAAGCACGAACACCGGGGAGCTGTTTTTT. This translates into CASSQVDRGSTNTGELFF.

The chain's CDR3 is CASSRGSSGANVLTF. The CDR3 nucleotides are TGTGCCAGCAGCAGAGGGTCCTCTGGGGCCAACGTCCTGACTTTC. The chain carries TRBV3-1 (or the pseudogene TRBV3-2) and TRBJ2-6, with D possibly TRBD2 on 5 matching bases. The CDR3 spans 15 residues. V gave up 5 bases and J gave up 0 bases, with 8 bases separating them. Looked up from germline, CDR1 is LGHDT and CDR2 is YNNKEL (reference sequence).

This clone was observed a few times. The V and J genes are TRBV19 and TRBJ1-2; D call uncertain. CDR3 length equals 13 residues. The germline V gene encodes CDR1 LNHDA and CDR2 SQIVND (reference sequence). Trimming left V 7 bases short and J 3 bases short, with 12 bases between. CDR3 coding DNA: TGTGCCAGTATCTCTCCGTGGGACTATGGCTACACCTTC. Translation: CASISPWDYGYTF.

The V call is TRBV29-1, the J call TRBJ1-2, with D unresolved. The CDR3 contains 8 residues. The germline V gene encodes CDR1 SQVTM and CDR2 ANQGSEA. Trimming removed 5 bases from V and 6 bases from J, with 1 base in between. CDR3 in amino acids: CSVNGYTF. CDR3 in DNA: TGCAGCGTTAATGGCTACACCTTC.

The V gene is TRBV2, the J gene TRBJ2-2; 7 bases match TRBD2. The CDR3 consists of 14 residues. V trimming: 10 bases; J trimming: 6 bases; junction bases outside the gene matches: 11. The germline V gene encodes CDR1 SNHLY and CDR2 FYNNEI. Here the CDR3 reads CATSRGDAAGELFF. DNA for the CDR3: TGTGCCACTAGCCGGGGGGACGCCGCCGGGGAGCTGTTTTTT. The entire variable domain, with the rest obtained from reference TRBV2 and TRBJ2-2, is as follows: EPEVTQTPSHQVTQMGQEVILRCVPISNHLYFYWYRQILGQKVEFLVSFYNNEISEKSEIFDDQFSVERPDGSNFTLKIRSTKLEDSAMYFCATSRGDAAGELFFGEGSRLTVL.

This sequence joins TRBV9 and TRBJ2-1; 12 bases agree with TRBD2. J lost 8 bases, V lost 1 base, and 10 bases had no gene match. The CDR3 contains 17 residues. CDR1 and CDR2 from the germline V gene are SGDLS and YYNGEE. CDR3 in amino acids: CASSVSTTSGSSHEQFF. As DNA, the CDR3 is TGTGCCAGCAGCGTATCTACGACTAGCGGGAGTAGCCATGAGCAGTTCTTC.

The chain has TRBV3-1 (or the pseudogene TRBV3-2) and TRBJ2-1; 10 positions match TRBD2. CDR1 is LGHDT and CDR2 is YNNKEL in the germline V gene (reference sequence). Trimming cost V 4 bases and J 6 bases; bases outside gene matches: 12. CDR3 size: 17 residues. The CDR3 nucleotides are TGTGCCAGCAGCCGCGGTAGCGGGAGGCCAGGGGGCAATGAGCAGTTCTTC. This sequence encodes CASSRGSGRPGGNEQFF.

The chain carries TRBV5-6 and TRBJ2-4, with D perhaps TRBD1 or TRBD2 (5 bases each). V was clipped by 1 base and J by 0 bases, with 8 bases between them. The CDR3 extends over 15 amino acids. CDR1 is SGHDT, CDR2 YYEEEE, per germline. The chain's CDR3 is CASSLLRGAKNIQYF. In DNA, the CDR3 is TGTGCCAGCAGCTTGCTGAGGGGAGCCAAAAACATTCAGTACTTC.

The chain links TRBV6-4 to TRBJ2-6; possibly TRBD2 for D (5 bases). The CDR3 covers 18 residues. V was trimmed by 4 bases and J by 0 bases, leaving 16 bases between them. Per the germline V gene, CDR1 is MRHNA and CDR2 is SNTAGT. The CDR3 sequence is CASSASPGSFSGANVLTF. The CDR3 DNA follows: TGTGCCAGCAGTGCTTCCCCGGGAAGCTTCTCTGGGGCCAACGTCCTGACTTTC.

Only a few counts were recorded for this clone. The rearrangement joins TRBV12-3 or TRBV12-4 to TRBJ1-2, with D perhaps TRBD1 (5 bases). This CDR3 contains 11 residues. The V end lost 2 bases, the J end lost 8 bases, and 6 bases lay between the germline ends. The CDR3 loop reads CASSLRGGYTF. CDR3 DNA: TGTGCCAGCAGTTTACGGGGCGGCTACACCTTC.

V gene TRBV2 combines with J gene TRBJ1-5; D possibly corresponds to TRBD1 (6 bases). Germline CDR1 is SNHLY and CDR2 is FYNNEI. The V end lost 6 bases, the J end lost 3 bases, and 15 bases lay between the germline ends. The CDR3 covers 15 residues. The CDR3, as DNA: TGTGCCAGCAGCGGCGGGGGGGCCGCCAATCAGCCCCAGCATTTT. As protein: CASSGGGAANQPQHF.

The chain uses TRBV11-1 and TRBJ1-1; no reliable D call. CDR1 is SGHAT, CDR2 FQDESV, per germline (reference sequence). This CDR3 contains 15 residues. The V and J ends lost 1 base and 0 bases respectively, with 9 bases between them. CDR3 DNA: TGTGCCAGCAGCTTAGAGGGAGCTATGAACACTGAAGCTTTCTTT. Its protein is CASSLEGAMNTEAFF.

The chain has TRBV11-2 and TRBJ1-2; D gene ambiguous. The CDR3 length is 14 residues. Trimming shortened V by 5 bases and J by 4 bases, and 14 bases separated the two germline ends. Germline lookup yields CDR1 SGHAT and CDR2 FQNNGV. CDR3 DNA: TGTGCCAGCAGCAGACCGACCTTGTTCTATGGCTACACCTTC. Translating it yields CASSRPTLFYGYTF.

CDR3 region: CASSLNRQNYGYTF. CDR3 coding DNA: TGTGCCAGCAGTTTGAACAGGCAAAACTATGGCTACACCTTC. The chain carries TRBV27 and TRBJ1-2, with D possibly TRBD1 on 5 matching bases. This CDR3 comprises 14 residues. The V gene lost 3 bases and the J gene lost 2 bases, with 10 bases spanning the gap. The germline V gene has CDR1 MNHEY and CDR2 SMNVEV (reference sequence).